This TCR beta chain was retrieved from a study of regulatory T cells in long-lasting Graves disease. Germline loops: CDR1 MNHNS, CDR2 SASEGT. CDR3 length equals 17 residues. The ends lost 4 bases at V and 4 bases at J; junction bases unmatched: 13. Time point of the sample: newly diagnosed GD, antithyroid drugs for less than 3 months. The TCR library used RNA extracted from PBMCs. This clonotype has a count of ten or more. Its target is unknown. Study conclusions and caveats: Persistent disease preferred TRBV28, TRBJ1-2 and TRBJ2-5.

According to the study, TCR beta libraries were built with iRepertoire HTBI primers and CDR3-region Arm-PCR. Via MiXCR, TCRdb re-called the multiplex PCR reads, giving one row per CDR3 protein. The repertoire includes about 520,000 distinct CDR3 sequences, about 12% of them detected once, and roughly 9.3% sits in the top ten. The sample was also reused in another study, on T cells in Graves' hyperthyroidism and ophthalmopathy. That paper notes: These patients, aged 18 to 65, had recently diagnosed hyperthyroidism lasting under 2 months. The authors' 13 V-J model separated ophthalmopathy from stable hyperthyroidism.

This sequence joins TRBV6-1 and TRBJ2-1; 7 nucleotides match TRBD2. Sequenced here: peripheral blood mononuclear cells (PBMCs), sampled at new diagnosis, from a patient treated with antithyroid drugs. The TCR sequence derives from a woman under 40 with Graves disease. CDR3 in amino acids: CASSARPSGKFYNEQFF. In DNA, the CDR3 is TGTGCCAGCAGTGCCCGCCCGAGCGGGAAGTTTTACAATGAGCAGTTCTTC.